The entry below gives a single T cell receptor (beta chain) sequence along with its context. What it recognizes is unknown. The data originate from a study of cytomegalovirus exposure and HLA in healthy donors. Overall study findings and caveats: It was in a later analysis that TCR association rates were seen to vary by HLA locus, highest for DRB1 and lowest for HLA-C. It was 164 TCR beta chains that were listed as cytomegalovirus-associated.

Donors likely had unrecorded immune exposures despite being nominally healthy when sampled. In germline, CDR1 is LGHNA, CDR2 YSLEER. The CDR3 totals 16 residues. V was clipped by 0 bases and J by 5 bases, with 13 bases between them. The study ran its PCR with 60 Vbeta and 13 Jbeta primers. The method was immunoSEQ multiplex PCR; TCRdb's version includes in-frame clones alone and lacks a portion of them. The sample table sets out about 47,000 clones. Sequences were obtained from PBMCs. The receptor was derived from a male donor in good health and CMV-seronegative. The chain uses TRBV4-3 and TRBJ1-4; no reliable D call. The CDR3, as DNA: TGCGCCAGCAGCCAAGAAATCGCGGGAATGAATGAAAAACTGTTTTTT. Translating it yields CASSQEIAGMNEKLFF.